The 18 T cell receptor beta chains below were found in one sample sequenced in a study of cytomegalovirus exposure and HLA in healthy donors (dated by TCRdb to 2016 to 2017). Libraries were made using the immunoSEQ multiplex PCR assay. A mixture of 60 forward primers for TCR Vbeta segments and 13 reverse primers for TCR Jbeta segments was used in the multiplex PCR. Drawn from immuneACCESS, this table holds only the in-frame rearrangements with V and J called that TCRdb kept. Clones are partly lost; checked studies trace under half to an unresolved V gene and leave the rest unexplained. The sample table lists under 150,000 clones, 80% of them with a count of one. In total, the top ten clones hold more than 3% of the sample. The sample comprised PBMCs. The receptor set was obtained from a male donor in good health and CMV-seronegative.

This clone was seen more than once but under ten times. The genes are TRBV7-9 and TRBJ1-2; 8 bases are shared with TRBD1. J lost 2 bases, V lost 5 bases, and 4 bases had no gene match. There are 14 residues in the CDR3. Looked up from germline, CDR1 is SEHNR and CDR2 is FQNEAQ (reference sequence). The CDR3 nucleotides read TGTGCCAGCAGCCCGGGACAGGCGAACTATGGCTACACCTTC. It translates to CASSPGQANYGYTF.

V gene TRBV18 combines with J gene TRBJ2-2; maybe TRBD2 (5 bases). This CDR3 is 14 amino acids long. Germline CDR1 KGHSH, CDR2 LQKENI. The V gene lost 10 bases and the J gene lost 1 base, with 13 bases spanning the gap. The CDR3 sequence: CANSRGLNTGELFF. CDR3 nucleotide sequence: TGTGCCAACTCCCGGGGTCTGAACACCGGGGAGCTGTTTTTT.

This clone turned up a few times. The V and J genes are TRBV6-1 and TRBJ2-7; the match to TRBD1 covers 8 bases. There are 14 residues in the CDR3. The V gene end was trimmed by 6 bases and the J gene end by 6 bases; junction bases not matched to a gene: 10. Germline V lookup: CDR1 MNHNS, CDR2 SASEGT. CDR3 DNA sequence: TGTGCCAGCAGCAACAGGGACAGGAGCCTCGAGCAGTACTTC. It yields the protein CASSNRDRSLEQYF.

The rearrangement uses TRBV5-1 and TRBJ2-6, with 10 bases identical to TRBD1. The germline V gene has CDR1 SGHRS and CDR2 YFSETQ. The junction had 13 bases not matched to a gene; V was cut back by 4 bases and J by 3 bases. The length of the CDR3 is 19 residues. CDR3 amino acids: CASSGRDRGGSFGANVLTF. CDR3 bases: TGCGCCAGCAGCGGGCGGGACAGGGGAGGGTCGTTTGGGGCCAACGTCCTGACTTTC.

The V gene is TRBV2, the J gene TRBJ1-3; D unresolved. The CDR3 loop spans 13 amino acids. Looked up from germline, CDR1 is SNHLY and CDR2 is FYNNEI. V lost 5 bases and J 0 bases, leaving 5 bases between the germline ends. CDR3 region: CASSQDSGNTIYF. DNA for the CDR3: TGTGCCAGCAGTCAGGACTCTGGAAACACCATATATTTT.

This clone was detected a few times. DNA for the CDR3: TGTGCCAGCAGTCCAACGACGACTAGCGGGAGGACAGATACGCAGTATTTT. This gives the protein CASSPTTTSGRTDTQYF. The gene calls are TRBV11-2 and TRBJ2-3, with 13 bases identical to TRBD2. Germline V lookup: CDR1 SGHAT, CDR2 FQNNGV. The trim removed 6 bases at V and 3 bases at J, leaving 9 bases unmatched. This CDR3 region has 17 residues. Based on the CDR3 plus reference TRBV11-2 and TRBJ2-3, the full variable domain is EAGVAQSPRYKIIEKRQSVAFWCNPISGHATLYWYQQILGQGPKLLIQFQNNGVVDDSQLPKDRFSAERLKGVDSTLKIQPAKLEDSAVYLCASSPTTTSGRTDTQYFGPGTRLTVL.

V is TRBV18 and J is TRBJ2-1; 9 bases line up with TRBD2. The junction had 16 bases not matched to a gene; V was cut back by 2 bases and J by 11 bases. CDR1 is KGHSH and CDR2 is LQKENI in the germline V gene. The CDR3 length is 17 residues. The CDR3 sequence is CASSPNQGLAFVVQQFF. The CDR3 DNA reads as TGTGCCAGCTCACCAAATCAGGGACTAGCCTTTGTAGTTCAGCAGTTCTTC.

This clone was picked up one time. V is TRBV27 and J is TRBJ2-1; D perhaps matches TRBD2 (5 bases). Deletions cut 8 bases from V and 0 bases from J, with 11 bases between. The CDR3 is 14 amino acids. Germline V gene sequence: CDR1 MNHEY, CDR2 SMNVEV (reference sequence). The CDR3: CASARGSSYNEQFF. CDR3 in DNA: TGTGCCAGCGCCCGGGGAAGCTCCTACAATGAGCAGTTCTTC.

The rearrangement joins TRBV6-5 to TRBJ2-5, with 9 bases that match TRBD1. The J call is uncertain, as TRBJ2-7 better fits the DNA end. The germline gives CDR1 MNHEY, CDR2 SVGAGI. The CDR3 is 16 amino acids. The CDR3 is CASSYSPGQGSYEQYF. Here the CDR3 DNA reads TGTGCCAGCAGTTACTCCCCGGGACAGGGCTCCTACGAGCAGTACTTC.

The chain has TRBV5-1 and TRBJ2-2; 10 nucleotides align to TRBD2. This CDR3 has 16 amino acids. Germline lookup yields CDR1 SGHRS and CDR2 YFSETQ. Losses at the gene ends were 1 base for V and 1 base for J; bases not matched to a gene: 1. In DNA, the CDR3 is TGCGCCAGCAGCTTGCCTAGCGGGGGGAACACCGGGGAGCTGTTTTTT. Translated, it gives CASSLPSGGNTGELFF.

This chain joins TRBV6-4 and TRBJ1-1; the D is unclear. Germline V gene sequence: CDR1 MRHNA, CDR2 SNTAGT. The V and J ends lost 3 bases and 3 bases respectively, with 17 bases between them. The CDR3 loop spans 16 amino acids. The CDR3 bases are TGTGCCAGCAGTGAATCAGTAGGTGGAGCGTACACTGAAGCTTTCTTT. Amino acids: CASSESVGGAYTEAFF.

This clone appeared once. The chain carries TRBV7-8 and TRBJ2-7; 9 bases map to TRBD1. The CDR3 is 14 amino acids. Trimming removed 5 bases from V and 1 base from J; junction bases left unmatched: 3. Germline CDR1 is SGHVS and CDR2 is FQNEAQ. The CDR3 protein is CASSKGQGSYEQYF. Written as DNA, the CDR3 is TGTGCCAGCAGCAAGGGACAGGGTTCCTACGAGCAGTACTTC.

This clone was found a few times. This rearrangement joins TRBV25-1 to TRBJ2-7, with D possibly matching TRBD1 (5 bases). The V end was cut by 7 bases, the J end by 1 base, with 8 bases between. The CDR3 contains 12 residues. Germline V gene data show CDR1 as MGHDK and CDR2 as SYGVNS. CDR3 nucleotide sequence: TGTGCCAGCACATCAGGGTCCTACGAGCAGTACTTC. Protein: CASTSGSYEQYF.

This chain connects TRBV12-2 to TRBJ1-5; TRBD1 was called by the table and not checked on the DNA. TRBV12-2 is given as a pseudogene. The CDR3 runs to 15 residues. The CDR3 sequence: CASRLVGGGDQPQHF. CDR3 nucleotides: TGTGCAAGTCGCTTAGTTGGAGGGGGCGATCAGCCCCAGCATTTT.

In its sample, this clone was seen once. J is TRBJ1-1 and V is TRBV6-1; no firm D call. V dropped 4 bases and J dropped 3 bases, with 12 bases sitting between them. CDR3 length: 14 amino acids. Germline V gene data show CDR1 as MNHNS and CDR2 as SASEGT. This CDR3 reads CASSVSRRDTEAFF. CDR3 DNA sequence: TGTGCCAGCAGTGTAAGCAGGAGGGACACTGAAGCTTTCTTT.

The gene calls are TRBV25-1 and TRBJ1-3; 8 bases agree with TRBD1. The junction had 3 bases not matched to a gene; V was cut back by 8 bases and J by 6 bases. Per germline, CDR1 MGHDK and CDR2 SYGVNS. The CDR3 has 12 residues. This CDR3 reads CASSGQENTIYF. The DNA for the CDR3 is TGTGCCAGCTCGGGACAGGAAAACACCATATATTTT.

The sample holds a few counts of this clone. V usage is TRBV5-5 and J usage is TRBJ1-2; tentatively, D is TRBD1 (5 bases). In germline, CDR1 is SGHKS, CDR2 YYEKEE (reference sequence). The CDR3 loop spans 15 amino acids. Deletions cut 2 bases from V and 4 bases from J, with 15 bases between. The CDR3 bases are TGTGCCAGCAGCTTATTTGGGGGAGGCGGCTATGGCTACACCTTC. Protein product: CASSLFGGGGYGYTF.

The CDR3 reads CASSLGAGQGKNEQFF. The DNA for the CDR3 is TGTGCCAGCAGCTTGGGGGCGGGACAGGGTAAAAATGAGCAGTTCTTC. V is TRBV5-4 and J is TRBJ2-1; 9 bases agree with TRBD1. The germline V gene has CDR1 SGHNT and CDR2 YYREEE (reference sequence). The V and J ends lost 0 bases and 7 bases, in that order; junction bases with no gene match: 8. The length of the CDR3 is 16 residues. The whole variable domain, remainder taken from reference TRBV5-4 and TRBJ2-1, is ETGVTQSPTHLIKTRGQQVTLRCSSQSGHNTVSWYQQALGQGPQFIFQYYREEENGRGNFPPRFSGLQFPNYSSELNVNALELDDSALYLCASSLGAGQGKNEQFFGPGTRLTVL.